The entry below describes one T cell receptor beta chain. Other DNA sequences from this sample encode an identical CDR3 as well. Authors' processing steps: Estimation of nucleated cell counts was performed using reference gene primer amplification. Generated by immunoSEQ multiplex PCR, the TCRdb table keeps only in-frame clones and is missing some. The V and J calls and clone size are taken from that table; D and trimming were inferred from the DNA. The table includes 50,000 to 65,000 clones, roughly nine tenths detected once. The source of the sample is a study of blood T cell repertoires in COVID-19. Study at large: Some COVID-19 samples were acute and others convalescent; all came from the United States, Italy and Spain. The analysed material was cDNA or gDNA that came from T cells, B-cell-depleted T cells, or PBMCs.

Germline CDR1 MDHEN, CDR2 SYDVKM. The CDR3 consists of 14 residues. Trimming took 2 bases from V and 2 from J; bases not matched to a gene: 2. Specimen: peripheral blood. The TCR comes from a man aged 55 to 70 with active COVID-19. This chain uses TRBV28 with TRBJ2-5, with 7 bases aligning to TRBD2. CDR3 in DNA: TGTGCCAGCAGTTTAGGCGGGGGACAAGAGACCCAGTACTTC. It codes for CASSLGGGQETQYF.